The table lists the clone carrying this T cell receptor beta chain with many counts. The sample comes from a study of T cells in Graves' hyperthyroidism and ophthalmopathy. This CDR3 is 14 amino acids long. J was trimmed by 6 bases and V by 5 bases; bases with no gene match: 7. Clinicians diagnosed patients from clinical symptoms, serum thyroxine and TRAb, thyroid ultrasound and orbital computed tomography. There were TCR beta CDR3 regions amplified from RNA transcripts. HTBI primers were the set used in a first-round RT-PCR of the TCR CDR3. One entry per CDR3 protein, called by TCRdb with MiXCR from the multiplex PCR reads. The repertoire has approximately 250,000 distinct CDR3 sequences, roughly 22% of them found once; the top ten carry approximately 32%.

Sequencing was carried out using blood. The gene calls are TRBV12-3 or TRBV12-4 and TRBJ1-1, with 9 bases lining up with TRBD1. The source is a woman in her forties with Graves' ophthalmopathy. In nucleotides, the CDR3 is TGTGCCAGCAGTCTTCGACAGGGGGGGGCTGAAGCTTTCTTT. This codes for CASSLRQGGAEAFF.